Listed here are 27 T cell receptor beta chains from one sample, sequenced in a study of blood T cell repertoires in COVID-19. Assay: immunoSEQ multiplex PCR; the TCRdb copy retains only in-frame clones and omits some. The top ten hold 3% of the sample, which has a few hundred thousand clones, about 87% seen once. The sequencing input was peripheral blood. These receptors all come from a human donor in a cohort sampled during active COVID-19.

The chain joins TRBV5-1 to TRBJ2-5; 11 positions match TRBD1. The length of the CDR3 is 14 residues. V was pared by 4 bases and J by 3 bases, with 2 bases of the junction left unmatched. CDR1 is SGHRS, CDR2 YFSETQ, per germline. The CDR3 coding sequence is TGCGCCAGCAGCGGACAGGGGGCCGAAGAGACCCAGTACTTC. It is translated as CASSGQGAEETQYF. Full variable domain (outside the CDR3, taken from reference TRBV5-1 and TRBJ2-5): KAGVTQTPRYLIKTRGQQVTLSCSPISGHRSVSWYQQTPGQGLQFLFEYFSETQRNKGNFPGRFSGRQFSNSRSEMNVSTLELGDSALYLCASSGQGAEETQYFGPGTRLLVL.

The rearrangement uses TRBV4-1 and TRBJ2-3, with 11 bases identical to TRBD1. V was clipped by 6 bases and J by 5 bases; unmatched bases: 7. CDR1 and CDR2 from the germline V gene are MGHRA and YSYEKL. The CDR3 loop spans 15 amino acids. The CDR3 sequence is CASRFGQGAKDTQYF. CDR3 nucleotides: TGCGCCAGCAGGTTCGGACAGGGGGCGAAAGATACGCAGTATTTT.

This clone was counted between two and nine times. The V call is TRBV2, the J call TRBJ2-3; unclear D gene. Germline V CDR1 and CDR2: SNHLY, FYNNEI. Deletions cut 8 bases from V and 0 bases from J, with 12 bases between. The CDR3 has 14 amino acids. In nucleotides, the CDR3 is TGTGCCAGCGACGCTGAGGCTAGCACAGATACGCAGTATTTT. Protein product: CASDAEASTDTQYF.

This rearrangement joins TRBV6-8 to TRBJ2-2; TRBD2 agrees at 7 bases. This CDR3 has 16 amino acids. V lost 0 bases, J lost 2 bases, and 3 bases stayed unmatched. The germline V gene has CDR1 MNHGY and CDR2 SAAAGT. The CDR3 loop is CASSYSGGFNTGELFF. The DNA of the CDR3 is TGTGCCAGCAGTTACTCGGGAGGGTTTAACACCGGGGAGCTGTTTTTT.

V gene TRBV18 combines with J gene TRBJ2-1; 8 bases line up with TRBD2. Germline V lookup: CDR1 KGHSH, CDR2 LQKENI. V gave up 3 bases and J gave up 7 bases; unmatched junction bases: 8. The CDR3 spans 15 residues. The CDR3 nucleotides are TGTGCCAGCTCACCCGAGCGGGAGCACCCTAATGAGCAGTTCTTC. Its translation: CASSPEREHPNEQFF.

The chain uses TRBV7-8 and TRBJ2-1; D not resolved. The CDR3 consists of 15 residues. Trimming pared 2 bases from V and 4 bases from J, leaving 12 bases between. The germline gives CDR1 SGHVS, CDR2 FQNEAQ. For the CDR3, the DNA is TGTGCCAGCAGCTTAAATTTAAGCCCATACAATGAGCAGTTCTTC. Protein sequence: CASSLNLSPYNEQFF.

Of note for this clone: The identical CDR3 is also encoded by other nucleotide sequences in the sample. The chain carries TRBV19 and TRBJ1-1; D is ambiguous. Trimming removed 4 bases at V and 1 base at J, with 7 bases between. The germline gives CDR1 LNHDA, CDR2 SQIVND (reference sequence). The CDR3 runs 13 residues. The DNA of the CDR3 is TGTGCCAGTAGTAGAACAGAGAACACTGAAGCTTTCTTT. Translated, it gives CASSRTENTEAFF.

The chain combines TRBV19 with TRBJ2-5; 11 bases agree with TRBD2. The CDR3 sequence is 16 residues long. Germline-derived CDR1 and CDR2 are LNHDA and SQIVND (reference sequence). V shed 2 bases and J 4 bases; nucleotides not matched to a gene: 6. The CDR3, as DNA: TGTGCCAGTAGTATAAGCATAGCGGGAGGGCGAGAGACCCAGTACTTC. Its protein product is CASSISIAGGRETQYF.

The chain couples TRBV11-2 to TRBJ2-1, with 10 bases aligning to TRBD2. The CDR3 has 19 residues. Germline CDR1 and CDR2: SGHAT and FQNNGV. J was trimmed by 7 bases and V by 5 bases; bases with no gene match: 20. The CDR3 DNA follows: TGTGCCAGCAGCCGGAATACCCGGAGTCTAGCGGGAGTTCGTAATGAGCAGTTCTTC. Its translation: CASSRNTRSLAGVRNEQFF.

The V and J genes are TRBV2 and TRBJ2-1; 13 nucleotides align to TRBD2. CDR1 and CDR2 (germline): SNHLY, FYNNEI. This CDR3 is 15 amino acids long. After removal of 6 bases from V and 9 bases from J, the junction contained 8 bases not matched to a gene. CDR3 residues: CASRYWTSGSSEQFF. CDR3 in DNA: TGTGCCAGCAGATACTGGACTAGCGGGAGTAGTGAGCAGTTCTTC.

J is TRBJ2-1 and V is TRBV7-6, with D hard to call. The V and J ends lost 5 bases and 7 bases respectively, with 12 bases between them. The germline gives CDR1 SGHVS, CDR2 FNYEAQ. CDR3 length equals 13 residues. The CDR3 reads CASSPLAGNEQFF. The CDR3 nucleotides are TGTGCCAGCAGCCCTCTGGCAGGTAATGAGCAGTTCTTC.

V usage is TRBV29-1 and J usage is TRBJ1-1, with D tentatively TRBD1 (6 bases). CDR3 size: 13 residues. Germline V gene sequence: CDR1 SQVTM, CDR2 ANQGSEA. Between the trimmed V and J ends, which lost 8 bases and 0 bases, there was a span of 13 bases. Here the CDR3 reads CSLRTELNTEAFF. The CDR3, as DNA: TGCAGCTTGCGGACAGAGCTGAACACTGAAGCTTTCTTT.

This clone has ten or more counts. This rearrangement joins TRBV5-1 to TRBJ2-7; 7 bases align to TRBD2. There are 13 residues in the CDR3. The junction had 6 bases not matched to a gene; V was cut back by 2 bases and J by 7 bases. CDR1 is SGHRS and CDR2 is YFSETQ in the germline V gene. DNA of the CDR3: TGCGCCAGCAGCTTAGCGGGACTTCGGGAGCAGTACTTC. Translated, it gives CASSLAGLREQYF.

The chain is built from TRBV7-9 and TRBJ2-1, with 9 bases fitting TRBD2. V lost 2 bases to trimming and J lost 4 bases; unmatched junction nucleotides: 9. Per germline, CDR1 SEHNR and CDR2 FQNEAQ (reference sequence). The CDR3 runs to 17 residues. The CDR3 DNA reads TGTGCCAGCAGCTTAATCGGGCGGGAGGGGCGGTACAATGAGCAGTTCTTC. The encoded protein is CASSLIGREGRYNEQFF.

The V gene is TRBV19, the J gene TRBJ2-5; 7 bases align to TRBD2. The length of the CDR3 is 14 residues. The junction had 8 bases not matched to a gene; V was cut back by 5 bases and J by 5 bases. Germline-derived CDR1 and CDR2 are LNHDA and SQIVND (reference sequence). DNA of the CDR3: TGTGCCAGTAGTCCCGAGGGAGGGATGGAGACCCAGTACTTC. Translated: CASSPEGGMETQYF. Full variable domain (missing parts from reference TRBV19 and TRBJ2-5): DGGITQSPKYLFRKEGQNVTLSCEQNLNHDAMYWYRQDPGQGLRLIYYSQIVNDFQKGDIAEGYSVSREKKESFPLTVTSAQKNPTAFYLCASSPEGGMETQYFGPGTRLLVL.

Written as DNA, the CDR3 is TGTGCCAGCAGCTCGATTAAACGGGGACAGCGACAAAACACCATATATTTT. This translates into CASSSIKRGQRQNTIYF. The chain is built from TRBV11-2 and TRBJ1-3; 7 bases are a match to TRBD1. This CDR3 has 17 amino acids. The V and J ends lost 4 bases and 6 bases, in that order; junction bases with no gene match: 15. CDR1 and CDR2 from the germline V gene are SGHAT and FQNNGV.

The chain uses TRBV5-1 and TRBJ1-1; 7 nucleotides agree with TRBD1. V shed 6 bases and J 1 base; nucleotides not matched to a gene: 6. Germline V gene data show CDR1 as SGHRS and CDR2 as YFSETQ. The CDR3 consists of 14 residues. CDR3 in DNA: TGCGCCAGCACCCTATGGACAGGGAACACTGAAGCTTTCTTT. Protein product: CASTLWTGNTEAFF. Supplemented by reference TRBV5-1 and TRBJ1-1, the full variable domain reads KAGVTQTPRYLIKTRGQQVTLSCSPISGHRSVSWYQQTPGQGLQFLFEYFSETQRNKGNFPGRFSGRQFSNSRSEMNVSTLELGDSALYLCASTLWTGNTEAFFGQGTRLTVV.

The rearrangement links TRBV5-1 to TRBJ2-1; maybe TRBD1 (6 bases). The CDR3 runs to 16 residues. Trimming took off 0 bases at V and 0 bases at J, with 10 bases between the two ends. The germline V gene encodes CDR1 SGHRS and CDR2 YFSETQ. In DNA form, the CDR3 reads TGCGCCAGCAGCTTGGAAGGGACAAACTCCTACAATGAGCAGTTCTTC. It is translated as CASSLEGTNSYNEQFF.

The rearrangement links TRBV4-1 to TRBJ2-1; 11 bases map to TRBD2. Looked up from germline, CDR1 is MGHRA and CDR2 is YSYEKL. The CDR3 length is 19 residues. The ends lost 3 bases at V and 1 base at J; junction bases unmatched: 11. CDR3 sequence: CASSHPLGSGGASYNEQFF. The CDR3 DNA is TGCGCCAGCAGCCACCCATTGGGTAGCGGGGGGGCATCCTACAATGAGCAGTTCTTC.

J is TRBJ2-7 and V is TRBV29-1; a possible D gene is TRBD1 (6 bases). Germline V lookup: CDR1 SQVTM, CDR2 ANQGSEA. V lost 6 bases and J 3 bases, leaving 9 bases between the germline ends. This CDR3 spans 11 amino acids. CDR3 loop: CSVLTGYEQYF. For the CDR3, the DNA is TGCAGCGTCTTGACAGGCTACGAGCAGTACTTC.

This chain uses TRBV28 with TRBJ2-7; tentatively, D is TRBD2 (6 bases). V was clipped by 6 bases and J by 2 bases, with 17 bases between them. Germline loops: CDR1 MDHEN, CDR2 SYDVKM. The CDR3 has 15 amino acids. In nucleotides, the CDR3 is TGTGCCAGCAGGGGTCAGGGTAGCGGAACCTACGAGCAGTACTTC. It is translated as CASRGQGSGTYEQYF.

This chain uses TRBV10-3 with TRBJ2-5, with TRBD2 identical over 10 bases. With 3 bases clipped from V and 4 bases from J, the junction kept 2 bases outside the gene matches. Germline assignment: CDR1 ENHRY and CDR2 SYGVKD. The CDR3 loop spans 14 amino acids. CDR3 sequence: CAISELAGSETQYF. CDR3 in DNA: TGTGCCATCAGTGAACTAGCGGGGTCAGAGACCCAGTACTTC.

CDR3 bases: TGTGCCAGCTCACCAGGGAGGGGGAACACTGAAGCTTTCTTT. As protein: CASSPGRGNTEAFF. The chain recombines TRBV18 with TRBJ1-1; D may be TRBD1 (5 bases). The germline V gene encodes CDR1 KGHSH and CDR2 LQKENI. This CDR3 is 14 amino acids long. Trimming removed 2 bases from V and 1 base from J, with 8 bases in between.

This rearrangement joins TRBV6-5 to TRBJ2-7, with 7 positions matching TRBD2. This CDR3 contains 14 residues. Germline V gene data show CDR1 as MNHEY and CDR2 as SVGAGI. Trimming at V came to 5 bases and at J to 3 bases, leaving 7 bases not matched to a gene. The CDR3 DNA reads TGTGCCAGCAGTAACGGACTAGGGATCTACGAGCAGTACTTC. Translating gives CASSNGLGIYEQYF.

This sequence joins TRBV28 and TRBJ2-3; D not resolved. Trimming removed 4 bases at V and 8 bases at J, with 7 bases between. This CDR3 contains 11 residues. Germline V CDR1 and CDR2: MDHEN, SYDVKM. The CDR3 DNA follows: TGTGCCAGCAGTTCACGAGGTACGCAGTATTTT. Encoded protein: CASSSRGTQYF.

The chain carries TRBV6-5 and TRBJ1-3, with D uncertain. Between the trimmed V and J ends, which lost 8 bases and 0 bases, there was a span of 5 bases. This CDR3 is built from 12 residues. Germline values: CDR1 MNHEY, CDR2 SVGAGI. The CDR3 sequence: CASFHSGNTIYF. The CDR3 DNA is TGTGCCAGCTTCCACTCTGGAAACACCATATATTTT.

The chain combines TRBV14 with TRBJ2-5, with 9 bases identical to TRBD1. The CDR3 is made up of 14 amino acids. CDR1 and CDR2 from the germline V gene are SGHDN and FVKESK. The junction had 5 bases not matched to a gene; V was cut back by 2 bases and J by 7 bases. The CDR3 DNA is TGTGCCAGCAGCCAAACAGGGGGCTACGGGACCCAGTACTTC. This translates into CASSQTGGYGTQYF.